This TCR beta chain was observed in a study of cytomegalovirus exposure and HLA in healthy donors listed by TCRdb under 2017. With respect to the entire study: In an earlier analysis of approximately 640 of the donors, 250 to 350 Gb of sequence data and 90 million to 120 million unique TCR beta sequences from about 179 million T cells were reported. To decide whether each TCR beta V gene segment behaved as functional or pseudogenic, an earlier analysis of approximately 590 of the donors relied on high-throughput TCR beta sequencing. Across some 400 genotyped donors of the cohort, an average of about 220,000 unique TCR beta nucleotide sequences per donor were sequenced, and roughly a sixth of those sequences were non-productive. Every discovery cohort repertoire had been produced on one sequencing platform. To predict cytomegalovirus infection status, the study brought together high-throughput TCR immunosequencing, statistical association of individual TCRs with disease status, and machine learning. Approximately 310 gigabases of sequencing data and 91 million or so unique TCR sequences made up an early release that covered several hundred HLA-typed donors. The aim of the study was to test whether cataloging public T cell receptors could identify signatures of past pathogen exposure. Along with the roughly 710-subject first cohort, a separate validation cohort of some 130 different subjects was used. A later analysis re-analyzed previously published TCR beta repertoires from 500 to 700 donors and added high-resolution HLA genotyping to study TCR occurrence patterns. The study used immunosequencing to profile the T cell repertoires of 600 to 850 subjects and linked those repertoires to cytomegalovirus serostatus. Donor age, sex, ethnicity and CMV serostatus were compiled alongside the repertoire data. Of the 300 to 400 genotyped donors, roughly 80% fell in the genetic ancestry cluster associated with self-reported Caucasian donors. Typing coverage differed by locus: A, B, C, DRB1 and DQB1 were typed in about 620-640 donors, DQA1 in roughly 510, DPA1 in approximately 610, and DPB1 in just under 480. Genome-wide SNP genotypes for about 60% of the roughly 670 donors were used in a later genetic analysis, which treated that subset as a discovery cohort. About five DR-DQ haplotypes were handled as single units for association and clustering, since linkage in the cohort was strong. HLA typing covered class I and class II loci at four-digit resolution. Rather than using new phenotypic data, the later analysis identified candidate immune exposures from TCR beta sequences and from how often those sequences occurred across donors.

The CDR3 sequence holds 17 residues, the cysteine and phenylalanine included. Only the CDR3 portion is preserved as DNA: 51 bases, with reading frame beginning at the first base. V is pruned by 5 bases and J by 10 bases, leaving 16 bases of the junction without a gene match. CDR1 is given as LNHDA and CDR2 as SQIVND, both from the germline V gene (reference sequence). General study outcomes and caveats: A further reported finding was that TCR beta sequences accurately predicted the HLA-A and HLA-B alleles for most subjects in the first cohort. Because HLA typing was missing for some donors at each locus, association tests included only the typed subset. The sequencing pipeline was judged likely to have produced a cluster of highly shared sequence variants as a technical artifact. Correlated functional status among segregating V segments might be attributable to linkage disequilibrium, but an unknown experimental factor could not be ruled out. The study gave a list of around 170 TCR beta chains associated with cytomegalovirus. Sequencing depth was assumed to be roughly uniform across donors in the presence/absence analyses, though that assumption may not hold. In a later analysis, HLA-associated TCR beta chains showed more clonal expansion and lower generation probabilities than non-associated chains that were equally common. The only immune exposure information available for the cohort was CMV serostatus. An earlier analysis of approximately 530 of the donors showed that most TCR beta V segments appeared in productive rearrangements either about 90% or about 30% of the time, which broadly matched IMGT annotations. In both the original and validation cohorts, the classifier was reported to diagnose cytomegalovirus status with high specificity and sensitivity. Some IMGT-functional V segments, including TRBV6-2 and TRBV6-3, could not be told apart with the 87-base-pair reads, so those segments were excluded. In a later analysis, several top co-occurrence clusters were reported to appear linked to parvovirus B19, influenza, CMV and Epstein-Barr virus. V-gene and J-gene trimming of TCR beta chains was associated with a missense DCLRE1C variant in a later genetic analysis, and the association was replicated in an independent cohort. A later analysis found that TCR association rates varied across HLA loci, with DRB1 alleles showing the most associated TCRs and HLA-C alleles the fewest. In a later analysis, most CMV-associated TCR beta chains were found to appear HLA-restricted, with HLA associations seemingly driven largely by CMV exposure. It was suggested by the authors that the approach could potentially be generalized to other disease states and immunological phenotypes. Most TCR sequences were seen in very few donors, while some public TCRs were found in many individuals. Specific HLA alleles were associated with around 18,000 TCR beta sequences at a false discovery rate of 0.05 in a later analysis. In vitro tests confirmed that a few of the cytomegalovirus-associated TCR beta chains recognize cytomegalovirus antigens. About 17 rarely observed V segments, including chromosome 9 orphons, were excluded from the earlier analysis of approximately 500 of the donors because counts were too low. Compared with the roughly 720-donor mean, donors in an Asian-associated ancestry cluster had fewer N-insertions in productive TCRs, according to a later genetic analysis. This cohort had only TCR beta chains sequenced, and the lack of alpha or paired-chain data limited which features could be detected. When HLA alleles, especially DR and DQ, strongly co-occurred, attributing TCR associations to individual alleles was difficult.

The cohort was made up of hundreds of healthy bone marrow donors. At the time of sampling, every cohort member was nominally healthy, though immune exposures that went unrecorded were likely present. The donor tested CMV seropositive and was one of the 289 seropositive cohort members. Each donor provided a peripheral blood sample, and peripheral blood mononuclear cells were used for TCR beta sequencing. Genomic DNA was extracted from the blood cell samples with the Qiagen DNeasy Blood Extraction Kit. Of note for this clone: The antigen it binds to is not known. No much larger clonotype is one base removed from it; base qualities were not supplied.

The library was made by the immunoSEQ multiplex PCR assay. For the multiplex PCR, a mixture combining 60 forward primers for TCR Vbeta segments and 13 reverse primers for TCR Jbeta segments was used. Amplification of the CDR3 region of rearranged TCR beta genes was performed with a multiplex PCR assay on genomic DNA. Amplified TCR beta libraries were sequenced as 87-base-pair reads on the Illumina HiSeq System. The original methods were these. In a later analysis, around 80 million unique TCR beta chains were counted across the roughly 610 repertoires, and some 10 million of these chains were shared by at least two donors. A nearest-neighbor algorithm error-corrected the raw reads and collapsed the reads into unique sequences, merging closely related sequences to remove PCR and sequencing errors. CDR3 sequences were aligned to IMGT reference sequences to assign V, D and J gene segments. For a sequence to be retained, a match of at least six nucleotides to both a V gene segment and a J gene segment was required. Rearrangements were called productive when the CDR3 lacked stop codons and stayed in frame with V and J; all others were non-productive. CDR3 was defined according to IMGT convention as the region running from the second conserved V-encoded cysteine to the conserved J-encoded phenylalanine. In an earlier analysis of 500 to 650 of the donors, sequences lacking an unambiguous match to a single V gene segment were excluded. An earlier analysis of under 750 of the donors called V segments functional above 56.7% productive rearrangements and segregating when the between-donor standard deviation exceeded 5%. A statistical classification framework was developed to diagnose cytomegalovirus status using the catalog of TCR beta chain sequences. In a later analysis, V and J genes were assigned by comparing TCR nucleotide sequences against IMGT/GENE-DB human TR gene sequences. A later analysis assigned CDR3 sequences and most-parsimonious VDJ recombination scenarios with the TCRdist pipeline. In a later analysis, each TCR beta chain was defined by its CDR3 amino acid sequence together with its V-gene family, and reads without a unique V-gene family were excluded. A later analysis removed over 500 highly shared, low-generation-probability nucleotide sequences to deal with suspected cross-contamination and a sequencing artifact. A later analysis calculated a clonal expansion index for each public chain from normalized within-repertoire ranks of inferred template counts. In a later analysis, generation probabilities were computed with a VDJ recombination model fitted to out-of-frame rearrangements, and the resulting probabilities were checked against IGoR. Hypergeometric tests were used in a later analysis to score TCR-TCR, TCR-HLA and TCR-CMV co-occurrence, with a repertoire-size bias correction applied to the TCR pairs. In a later analysis, false discovery rates were estimated by permuting HLA or CMV assignments 20 times. In a later analysis, co-occurring TCRs were grouped using DBSCAN, with TCRdist sequence similarity added in when clustering inside HLA-allele-positive subsets. For co-occurrence clustering, repertoires with fewer than 30,000 or more than 120,000 public chains were excluded, along with roughly 5 repertoires with anomalous nucleotide sharing. Imported from immuneACCESS, the table was reduced by TCRdb to in-frame sequences with V and J called. These copies leave out some clones; in studies compared against another copy, an unresolved V gene accounts for under half, and the cause of the remainder is not known. V and J calls and clone size follow that table, whereas D and trimming were derived from the DNA. This sample comprises about 160,000 clones, 60% to 85% of them detected only once. Around 2.2% of the sample is in the top ten clones.

This clonotype was obtained from a man aged 45-65 years in good health and CMV-seropositive. The V gene is TRBV19 and the J gene is TRBJ2-1; 11 nucleotides in the junction match TRBD2. Sequenced sample: PBMCs. The nucleotide sequence reads as follows: TGTGCCAGTAGTCGAGAGAGGGGGCTAGCGGGGGGTCAAGAGCAGTTCTTC. Translated, it reads CASSRERGLAGGQEQFF.